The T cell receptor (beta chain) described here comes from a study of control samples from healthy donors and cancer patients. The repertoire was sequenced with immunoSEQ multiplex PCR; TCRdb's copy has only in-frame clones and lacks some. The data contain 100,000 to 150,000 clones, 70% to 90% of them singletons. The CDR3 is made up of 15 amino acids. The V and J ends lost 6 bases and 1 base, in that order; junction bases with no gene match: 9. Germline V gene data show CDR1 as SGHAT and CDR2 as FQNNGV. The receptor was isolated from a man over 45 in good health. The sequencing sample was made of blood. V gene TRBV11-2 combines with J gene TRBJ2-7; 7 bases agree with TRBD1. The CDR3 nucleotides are TGTGCCAGCAGACCGATTGGGACAGAATCCTACGAGCAGTACTTC. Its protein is CASRPIGTESYEQYF.